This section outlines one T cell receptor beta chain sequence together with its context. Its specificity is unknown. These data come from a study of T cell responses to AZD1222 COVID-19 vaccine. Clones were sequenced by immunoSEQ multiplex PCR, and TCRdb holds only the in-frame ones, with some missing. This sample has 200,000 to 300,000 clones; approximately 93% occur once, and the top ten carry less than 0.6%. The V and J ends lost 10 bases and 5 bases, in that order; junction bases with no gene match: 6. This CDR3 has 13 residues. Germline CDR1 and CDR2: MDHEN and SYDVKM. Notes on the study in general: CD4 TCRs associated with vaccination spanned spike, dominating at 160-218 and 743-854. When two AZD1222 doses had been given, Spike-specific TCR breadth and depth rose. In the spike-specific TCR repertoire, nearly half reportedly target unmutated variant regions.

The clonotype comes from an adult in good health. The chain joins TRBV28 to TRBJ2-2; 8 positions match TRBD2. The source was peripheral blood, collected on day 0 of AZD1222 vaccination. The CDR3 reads CATGGGGTGELFF. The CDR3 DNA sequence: TGTGCCACCGGGGGCGGGGGGACCGGGGAGCTGTTTTTT. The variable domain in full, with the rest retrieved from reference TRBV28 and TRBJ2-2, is DVKVTQSSRYLVKRTGEKVFLECVQDMDHENMFWYRQDPGLGLRLIYFSYDVKMKEKGDIPEGYSVSREKKERFSLILESASTNQTSMYLCATGGGGTGELFFGEGSRLTVL.